Below, one T cell receptor (beta chain) is given with its context. Its antigen is unknown. This sample was included in a study of cytomegalovirus exposure and HLA in healthy donors. Whole-study context: Earlier, 150 million to 200 million T cells were analyzed, and 117 million unique TCR beta sequences were found among them.

Findings and caveats of the study: In presence/absence analyses, roughly uniform sequencing depth across donors was assumed.

The study ran its PCR with 60 Vbeta and 13 Jbeta primers. Sequencing used immunoSEQ multiplex PCR; TCRdb keeps in-frame clones, though not all of them. This table has around 110,000 clones, approximately 81% appearing once. The sequenced sample was PBMCs. This receptor was obtained from a woman aged 30 to 39 in good health and CMV-seronegative.

The CDR3 reads CASSSANHRGRREQYF. The CDR3 nucleotides read TGTGCCAGCAGCTCAGCTAACCACAGGGGGCGACGCGAGCAGTACTTC. The chain joins TRBV5-4 to TRBJ2-7; 9 nucleotides line up with TRBD1. V was pared by 3 bases and J by 6 bases, with 13 bases of the junction left unmatched. This CDR3 has 16 amino acids. The germline V gene encodes CDR1 SGHNT and CDR2 YYREEE (reference sequence).